This TCR beta chain was found in a study of OX40 agonist ivuxolimab in advanced cancers. Study summary: The patients received agonistic anti-OX40 (CD134) antibody ivuxolimab. Six ivuxolimab dose levels, 0.01 to 10 mg/kg, were given intravenously every 2 weeks. Of the participants, 35% to 50% had some prior anti-PD-1, anti-PD-L1 or anti-CTLA-4 therapy, which was allowed.

The V gene end was trimmed by 4 bases and the J gene end by 5 bases; junction bases not matched to a gene: 9. This CDR3 has 16 amino acids. Germline CDR1 LNHNV, CDR2 YYDKDF (reference sequence). The data were produced by immunoSEQ multiplex PCR, yet TCRdb's version contains in-frame clones alone and is incomplete. The data show fewer than 25,000 clones, approximately 69% seen once. The sequence was collected from an adult with an advanced solid tumor such as melanoma, head and neck, liver or kidney cancer. Here the sequenced sample was CD4+ or CD8+ T cells sorted from blood, taken in a trial of the OX40 agonist ivuxolimab. The chain couples TRBV15 to TRBJ1-5, with 9 bases aligning to TRBD1. CDR3: CATSTGTGRVDQPQHF. For the CDR3, the DNA is TGTGCCACCAGCACCGGGACAGGGAGGGTCGATCAGCCCCAGCATTTT. Based on the CDR3 plus reference TRBV15 and TRBJ1-5, the full variable domain is DAMVIQNPRYQVTQFGKPVTLSCSQTLNHNVMYWYQQKSSQAPKLLFHYYDKDFNNEADTPDNFQSRRPNTSFCFLDIRSPGLGDTAMYLCATSTGTGRVDQPQHFGDGTRLSIL.